These 28 T cell receptor beta chains were all obtained from the same sample, sequenced in a study of cytomegalovirus exposure and HLA in healthy donors. PCR employed 60 Vbeta and 13 Jbeta primers. Here immunoSEQ multiplex PCR was the method, and the copy in TCRdb shows in-frame clones only, minus some. This table has around 160,000 clones, approximately 82% appearing once. What was sequenced was PBMCs. Receptors were obtained from a male donor in good health and CMV-seronegative.

The chain couples TRBV7-2 to TRBJ2-7; weak D call: TRBD2 (6 bases). CDR3 size: 13 residues. Germline loops: CDR1 SGHTA, CDR2 FQGNSA. With 8 bases removed from V and 5 bases from J, the gap between germline ends came to 16 bases. CDR3 residues: CASSTGLGHEQYF. The CDR3 DNA reads TGTGCCAGCTCCACGGGACTCGGACACGAGCAGTACTTC.

The chain combines TRBV25-1 with TRBJ2-7; D uncertain. The CDR3 has 11 residues. From germline, CDR1 is MGHDK and CDR2 SYGVNS. The CDR3 sequence: CAASDSYEQYF. CDR3 bases: TGTGCGGCGAGCGACTCCTACGAGCAGTACTTC.

This clone was seen a handful of times. V is TRBV5-1 and J is TRBJ1-2, with 7 bases lining up with TRBD1. This CDR3 comprises 16 residues. Germline V lookup: CDR1 SGHRS, CDR2 YFSETQ. J was trimmed by 7 bases and V by 5 bases; bases with no gene match: 17. The CDR3 loop reads CASRDGQVLRSGGYTF. In nucleotides, the CDR3 is TGCGCCAGCAGGGACGGACAGGTCTTGCGGTCAGGTGGCTACACCTTC.

This sequence joins TRBV5-6 and TRBJ2-7; 8 positions match TRBD2. The J segment lost 2 bases and the V segment lost 7 bases, leaving 8 bases of the junction unmatched. This CDR3 region has 14 residues. Germline values: CDR1 SGHDT, CDR2 YYEEEE. Written as DNA, the CDR3 is TGTGCCAGCGATCGGGGGGGCAACGCCTACGAGCAGTACTTC. Translated: CASDRGGNAYEQYF. Complete variable domain (other parts from reference TRBV5-6 and TRBJ2-7): DAGVTQSPTHLIKTRGQQVTLRCSPKSGHDTVSWYQQALGQGPQFIFQYYEEEERQRGNFPDRFSGHQFPNYSSELNVNALLLGDSALYLCASDRGGNAYEQYFGPGTRLTVT.

This clone was observed a few times. This chain links TRBV19 with TRBJ1-2; TRBD1 matches at 10 bases. The junction had 8 bases not matched to a gene; V was cut back by 5 bases and J by 8 bases. CDR1 and CDR2 from the germline V gene are LNHDA and SQIVND (reference sequence). The CDR3 length is 14 residues. The CDR3 nucleotides are TGTGCCAGTAGTGCCGGGACAGGGGCGGTAGGCTACACCTTC. Protein: CASSAGTGAVGYTF.

The chain has TRBV7-2 and TRBJ2-1; 7 bases align to TRBD1. The CDR3 is made up of 16 amino acids. The germline V gene encodes CDR1 SGHTA and CDR2 FQGNSA. Trimming cost V 5 bases and J 8 bases; bases outside gene matches: 15. As DNA, the CDR3 is TGTGCCAGCAGCGCCCCGATCCGTACAGGGGTCGATGAGCAGTTCTTC. This encodes CASSAPIRTGVDEQFF. Together with reference TRBV7-2 and TRBJ2-1, the CDR3 gives the full variable domain: GAGVSQSPSNKVTEKGKDVELRCDPISGHTALYWYRQSLGQGLEFLIYFQGNSAPDKSGLPSDRFSAERTGGSVSTLTIQRTQQEDSAVYLCASSAPIRTGVDEQFFGPGTRLTVL.

This chain joins TRBV5-1 and TRBJ1-4; D is unclear. The CDR3 length is 15 residues. Germline V CDR1 and CDR2: SGHRS, YFSETQ. Trimming left V 0 bases short and J 5 bases short, with 11 bases between. CDR3 bases: TGCGCCAGCAGCTTGGGGGGAGGCGGCAATGAAAAACTGTTTTTT. Its protein product is CASSLGGGGNEKLFF. Complete variable domain (other parts from reference TRBV5-1 and TRBJ1-4): KAGVTQTPRYLIKTRGQQVTLSCSPISGHRSVSWYQQTPGQGLQFLFEYFSETQRNKGNFPGRFSGRQFSNSRSEMNVSTLELGDSALYLCASSLGGGGNEKLFFGSGTQLSVL.

This clone was found a few times. V gene TRBV7-8 combines with J gene TRBJ2-2; the match to TRBD1 covers 9 bases. Germline CDR1 SGHVS, CDR2 FQNEAQ. The trim removed 4 bases at V and 4 bases at J, leaving 7 bases unmatched. The CDR3 spans 16 residues. This CDR3 reads CASSWRTGVITGELFF. DNA of the CDR3: TGTGCCAGCAGCTGGAGGACAGGGGTAATCACCGGGGAGCTGTTTTTT.

This clone has a single count. This rearrangement joins TRBV7-8 to TRBJ1-5; 12 nucleotides line up with TRBD1. V was clipped by 5 bases and J by 6 bases; unmatched bases: 8. The V gene's germline CDR1 is SGHVS and CDR2 FQNEAQ. The CDR3 is made up of 16 amino acids. CDR3 in DNA: TGTGCCAGCAGCCTCCTCGGGACAGGGGGCGGTCAGCCCCAGCATTTT. Translation gives CASSLLGTGGGQPQHF.

This rearrangement joins TRBV19 to TRBJ2-5, with TRBD1 identical over 7 bases. The DNA matches TRBJ2-7 better at its end, which makes the J call doubtful. CDR3 length equals 14 residues. The germline V gene has CDR1 LNHDA and CDR2 SQIVND (reference sequence). CDR3 protein: CASSMIQGAYEQYF. The CDR3 DNA follows: TGTGCCAGTAGTATGATCCAGGGGGCCTACGAGCAGTACTTC.

The V gene is TRBV7-3, the J gene TRBJ1-4; tentative D call: TRBD1 (5 bases). This CDR3 is built from 15 residues. The V end lost 0 bases, the J end lost 6 bases, and 11 bases lay between the germline ends. Germline values: CDR1 SGHTA, CDR2 FQGTGA. This chain's CDR3 is CASSLTRGFDEKLFF. The DNA of the CDR3 is TGTGCCAGCAGCTTAACGCGGGGGTTCGATGAAAAACTGTTTTTT.

This clone was detected once. CDR3 sequence reads: CASSLEIGTSGGYTDTQYF. The CDR3 DNA reads as TGTGCCAGCAGCTTAGAAATTGGGACTAGCGGAGGGTACACAGATACGCAGTATTTT. The chain couples TRBV7-6 to TRBJ2-3; 11 bases are shared with TRBD2. The V and J ends lost 1 base and 2 bases, in that order; junction bases with no gene match: 11. Germline CDR1 SGHVS, CDR2 FNYEAQ. The CDR3 extends over 19 amino acids.

The rearrangement uses TRBV30 and TRBJ1-5; tentatively, D is TRBD1 (5 bases). CDR1 and CDR2 (germline): GTSNPN, SVGIG (reference sequence). V shed 3 bases and J shed 1 base, with 13 bases lying between them. The CDR3 loop spans 15 amino acids. The CDR3 nucleotides are TGTGCCTGGAGCGGATGGGGCCAAAGCAATCAGCCCCAGCATTTT. Translating gives CAWSGWGQSNQPQHF. The full variable domain, completed using reference TRBV30 and TRBJ1-5, is SQTIHQWPATLVQPVGSPLSLECTVEGTSNPNLYWYRQAAGRGLQLLFYSVGIGQISSEVPQNLSASRPQDRQFILSSKKLLLSDSGFYLCAWSGWGQSNQPQHFGDGTRLSIL.

The J gene is TRBJ1-2, the V gene TRBV7-6, with TRBD1 matching over 7 bases. Germline V lookup: CDR1 SGHVS, CDR2 FNYEAQ. V lost 5 bases, J lost 3 bases, and 6 bases stayed unmatched. The CDR3 is 14 residues long. CDR3 amino acids: CASSLDRADYGYTF. In DNA form, the CDR3 reads TGTGCCAGCAGCCTTGACAGGGCGGACTATGGCTACACCTTC.

The chain uses TRBV28 and TRBJ2-5; the match to TRBD2 covers 8 bases. The CDR3 is 13 residues long. CDR1 is MDHEN, CDR2 SYDVKM, per germline. The V segment lost 8 bases and the J segment 3 bases; nucleotides outside the gene matches: 5. The CDR3 is CASQPGGEETQYF. The CDR3 nucleotides are TGTGCCAGCCAACCGGGGGGGGAAGAGACCCAGTACTTC.

The V gene is TRBV5-4, the J gene TRBJ1-1; TRBD1 might be the D (6 bases). The CDR3 has 15 residues. V lost 0 bases, J lost 7 bases, and 16 bases lay in between. Germline V CDR1 and CDR2: SGHNT, YYREEE (reference sequence). Here the CDR3 DNA reads TGTGCCAGCAGCTTGGGACCGCGGGCCAGGGGTGAAGCTTTCTTT. This codes for CASSLGPRARGEAFF. Based on the CDR3 plus reference TRBV5-4 and TRBJ1-1, the full variable domain is ETGVTQSPTHLIKTRGQQVTLRCSSQSGHNTVSWYQQALGQGPQFIFQYYREEENGRGNFPPRFSGLQFPNYSSELNVNALELDDSALYLCASSLGPRARGEAFFGQGTRLTVV.

V usage is TRBV6-5 and J usage is TRBJ1-2; maybe TRBD1 (6 bases). Between the trimmed V and J ends, which lost 2 bases and 8 bases, there was a span of 12 bases. Germline assignment: CDR1 MNHEY and CDR2 SVGAGI. This CDR3 is built from 13 residues. The CDR3, as DNA: TGTGCCAGCAGTTACGGGGACCAGGGGGGCTACACCTTC. Protein sequence: CASSYGDQGGYTF.

This sequence joins TRBV5-8 and TRBJ1-1; D might be TRBD1 (6 bases). V dropped 2 bases and J dropped 5 bases, with 16 bases sitting between them. The CDR3 extends over 15 amino acids. The germline CDR1 and CDR2 sequences are SGHTS and YDEGEE. The CDR3: CASSFPPGGGTEAFF. For the CDR3, the DNA is TGTGCCAGCAGCTTCCCTCCGGGAGGGGGGACTGAAGCTTTCTTT.

The J gene is TRBJ2-2, the V gene TRBV7-7; 7 nucleotides agree with TRBD1. CDR3 length equals 13 residues. J lost 4 bases, V lost 5 bases, and 1 base had no gene match. From germline, CDR1 is SSHAT and CDR2 FNYEAQ (reference sequence). The CDR3 DNA sequence: TGTGCCAGCAGCCGACAGGGCACCGGGGAGCTGTTTTTT. Protein product: CASSRQGTGELFF.

The DNA of the CDR3 is TGTGCCAGCAGCTTCGGGACAGGGCATTATGGCTACACCTTC. The encoded protein is CASSFGTGHYGYTF. V and J are TRBV11-2 and TRBJ1-2; 9 bases match TRBD1. V was pared by 3 bases and J by 5 bases, with 4 bases of the junction left unmatched. This CDR3 contains 14 residues. Germline assignment: CDR1 SGHAT and CDR2 FQNNGV.

The chain uses TRBV9 and TRBJ2-1; D is uncertain. The CDR3 loop spans 15 amino acids. Trimming cost V 0 bases and J 4 bases, with 11 bases left between them. CDR1 is SGDLS and CDR2 is YYNGEE in the germline V gene. The CDR3 region is CASSVAPSVYNEQFF. The CDR3 nucleotides read TGTGCCAGCAGCGTAGCTCCGAGTGTATACAATGAGCAGTTCTTC.

This clone was picked up one time. The chain joins TRBV2 to TRBJ2-3, with D perhaps matching TRBD1 (6 bases). Deletions cut 6 bases from V and 4 bases from J, with 17 bases between. The V gene's germline CDR1 is SNHLY and CDR2 FYNNEI. The CDR3 consists of 15 residues. The CDR3 reads CASRSPQDSPDTQYF. The CDR3 nucleotides are TGTGCCAGCAGAAGCCCCCAGGACAGTCCAGATACGCAGTATTTT.

In the case of this clone: Different DNA sequences within this sample yield the same CDR3. The rearrangement joins TRBV27 to TRBJ1-4, with unresolved D. The CDR3 covers 14 residues. Germline-derived CDR1 and CDR2 are MNHEY and SMNVEV (reference sequence). V was clipped by 7 bases and J by 4 bases, with 13 bases between them. The CDR3 coding sequence is TGTGCCAGCAAGAAGCGGGATGGTAATGAAAAACTGTTTTTT. It yields the protein CASKKRDGNEKLFF.

This rearrangement joins TRBV7-7 to TRBJ2-7, with 13 bases fitting TRBD2. Germline CDR1 SSHAT, CDR2 FNYEAQ (reference sequence). The CDR3 is 20 residues long. The V and J ends lost 5 bases and 3 bases, in that order; junction bases with no gene match: 19. CDR3 sequence: CASSRLGLAGPGTNIYEQYF. For the CDR3, the DNA is TGTGCCAGCAGCCGGTTGGGACTAGCGGGACCAGGAACGAATATCTACGAGCAGTACTTC.

The genes are TRBV18 and TRBJ2-7, with D possibly matching TRBD1 (5 bases). CDR1 is KGHSH and CDR2 is LQKENI in the germline V gene. This CDR3 is 13 amino acids long. V dropped 1 base and J dropped 5 bases, with 9 bases sitting between them. The CDR3 here is CASSPQGPDEQYF. CDR3 DNA: TGTGCCAGCTCACCACAGGGGCCGGACGAGCAGTACTTC.

The rearrangement links TRBV6-5 to TRBJ2-7; D ambiguous. The V end was cut by 2 bases, the J end by 0 bases, with 5 bases between. The CDR3 extends over 13 amino acids. Germline V gene data show CDR1 as MNHEY and CDR2 as SVGAGI. CDR3 DNA sequence: TGTGCCAGCAGTTACGATAGCTCCTACGAGCAGTACTTC. Residues: CASSYDSSYEQYF.

Regarding this clone: The identical CDR3 is also encoded by other nucleotide sequences in the sample. The rearrangement uses TRBV6-1 and TRBJ2-5; the match to TRBD1 covers 8 bases. The CDR3 has 16 residues. CDR1 is MNHNS, CDR2 SASEGT, per germline. V was pared by 3 bases and J by 5 bases, with 11 bases of the junction left unmatched. In DNA form, the CDR3 reads TGTGCCAGCAGTGAGGCGACCGGGACAGGAAGGGAGACCCAGTACTTC. It yields the protein CASSEATGTGRETQYF.

V gene TRBV9 combines with J gene TRBJ2-2; 8 bases align to TRBD2. Germline V gene lookup returns CDR1 SGDLS and CDR2 YYNGEE. The CDR3 covers 19 residues. Trimming cost V 3 bases and J 0 bases; bases outside gene matches: 13. CDR3 in amino acids: CASSAPGAGVYSNTGELFF. DNA of the CDR3: TGTGCCAGCAGCGCACCGGGAGCGGGGGTATACTCGAACACCGGGGAGCTGTTTTTT.